The TCR beta chain under discussion was sequenced for a study of blood T cell repertoires in COVID-19. On the study more broadly: The United States, Italy and Spain were the sources of the acute and convalescent COVID-19 samples. Nucleic acid was either cDNA or gDNA, and it came from T cells, B-cell-depleted T cells, or PBMCs.

The authors' processing: Estimation of nucleated cell counts was performed using reference gene primer amplification. The repertoire was sequenced with immunoSEQ multiplex PCR; TCRdb's copy has only in-frame clones and lacks some. V, J and clone size are those of that table, while D and trimming were read from the DNA. This table holds around 24,000 clones, around 86% found once. The CDR3 has 15 amino acids. The germline V gene has CDR1 SGHRS and CDR2 YFSETQ. V gave up 4 bases and J gave up 6 bases, with 18 bases separating them. Only one count was recorded for this clone. V gene TRBV5-1 combines with J gene TRBJ2-3, with unresolved D. The clonotype comes from a woman in her 70s with active COVID-19. Sequencing input: peripheral blood. This chain's CDR3 is CASSLADWHRDTQYF. The CDR3 region has the DNA TGCGCCAGCAGCCTTGCCGACTGGCATCGTGATACGCAGTATTTT.